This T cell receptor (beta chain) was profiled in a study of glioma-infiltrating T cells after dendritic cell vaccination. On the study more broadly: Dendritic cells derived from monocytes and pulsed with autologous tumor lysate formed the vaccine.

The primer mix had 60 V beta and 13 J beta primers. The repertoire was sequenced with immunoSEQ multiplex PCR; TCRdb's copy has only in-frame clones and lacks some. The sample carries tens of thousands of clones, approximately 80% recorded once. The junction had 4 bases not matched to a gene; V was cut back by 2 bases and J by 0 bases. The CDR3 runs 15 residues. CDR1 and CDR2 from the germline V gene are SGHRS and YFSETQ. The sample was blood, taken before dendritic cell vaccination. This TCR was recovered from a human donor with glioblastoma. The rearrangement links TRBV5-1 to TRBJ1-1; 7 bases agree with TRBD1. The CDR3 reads CASSLQGPVNTEAFF. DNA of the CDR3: TGCGCCAGCAGCTTACAGGGGCCGGTGAACACTGAAGCTTTCTTT.